The 14 T cell receptor beta chains presented below share a single source sample, sequenced in a study of cytomegalovirus exposure and HLA in healthy donors. The study ran its PCR with 60 Vbeta and 13 Jbeta primers. The method was immunoSEQ multiplex PCR; TCRdb's version includes in-frame clones alone and lacks a portion of them. The repertoire consists of around 130,000 clones, with about 73% occurring once and the leading ten covering approximately 2.9%. Source material: PBMCs. These receptors came from a human donor in good health.

The rearrangement links TRBV13 to TRBJ2-1, with D possibly TRBD2 on 5 matching bases. V was trimmed by 5 bases and J by 0 bases, leaving 20 bases between them. The germline CDR1 and CDR2 sequences are PRHDT and FYEKMQ (reference sequence). The CDR3 is made up of 18 amino acids. CDR3 in DNA: TGTGCCAGCAGCCTTATTGGAGGCAGTTCGGGCTCCTACAATGAGCAGTTCTTC. The encoded protein is CASSLIGGSSGSYNEQFF.

This sequence joins TRBV7-2 and TRBJ1-1; D uncertain. V lost 2 bases, J lost 5 bases, and 18 bases lay in between. Germline V gene lookup returns CDR1 SGHTA and CDR2 FQGNSA. The CDR3 length is 16 residues. Here the CDR3 reads CASSLTPLDRGTEAFF. Here the CDR3 DNA reads TGTGCCAGCAGCTTAACCCCCCTCGATCGAGGGACTGAAGCTTTCTTT.

This chain links TRBV19 with TRBJ2-5; 11 nucleotides agree with TRBD1. The CDR3 has 16 residues. V was clipped by 5 bases and J by 5 bases; unmatched bases: 10. CDR1 and CDR2 from the germline V gene are LNHDA and SQIVND (reference sequence). The chain's CDR3 is CASSPGQGVLVETQYF. Here the CDR3 DNA reads TGTGCCAGTAGTCCGGGACAGGGGGTTTTGGTCGAGACCCAGTACTTC.

The rearrangement uses TRBV18 and TRBJ2-7; weak D call: TRBD1 (6 bases). Trimming left V 3 bases short and J 4 bases short, with 16 bases between. The CDR3 length is 15 residues. CDR1 and CDR2 from the germline V gene are KGHSH and LQKENI. The DNA of the CDR3 is TGTGCCAGCTCACCGGGGGCAGGGTCCACTTACGAGCAGTACTTC. Encoded protein: CASSPGAGSTYEQYF.

The DNA for the CDR3 is TGCGCCAGCAGCCCACTCCGACAGGACAATGAGCAGTTCTTC. Its translation is CASSPLRQDNEQFF. This chain joins TRBV4-1 and TRBJ2-1; TRBD1 might be the D (6 bases). The CDR3 length is 14 residues. With 4 bases removed from V and 5 bases from J, the gap between germline ends came to 12 bases. CDR1 MGHRA and CDR2 YSYEKL come from the germline V gene.

V gene TRBV30 combines with J gene TRBJ1-1, with TRBD1 identical over 7 bases. The CDR3 extends over 12 amino acids. Trimming at V came to 8 bases and at J to 4 bases, leaving 7 bases not matched to a gene. Looked up from germline, CDR1 is GTSNPN and CDR2 is SVGIG (reference sequence). The CDR3 coding sequence is TGTGCCCTTGACAGGGAGAGCACTGAAGCTTTCTTT. As protein: CALDRESTEAFF.

J is TRBJ1-1 and V is TRBV6-5, with TRBD1 matching 7 bases. This CDR3 comprises 15 residues. Trimming at V came to 4 bases and at J to 3 bases, leaving 8 bases not matched to a gene. Germline values: CDR1 MNHEY, CDR2 SVGAGI. Written as DNA, the CDR3 is TGTGCCAGCAGTTCCGCGACAGGGCGGGACACTGAAGCTTTCTTT. Translation gives CASSSATGRDTEAFF.

The chain combines TRBV7-2 with TRBJ1-2, with 8 bases fitting TRBD1. V was clipped by 3 bases and J by 6 bases; unmatched bases: 9. Germline CDR1 SGHTA, CDR2 FQGNSA. The CDR3 totals 15 residues. In DNA, the CDR3 is TGTGCCAGCAGCTTTCAATCAGGACAGGGTCATGGCTACACCTTC. Translation: CASSFQSGQGHGYTF.

The chain links TRBV27 to TRBJ2-7, with TRBD2 matching over 8 bases. The ends lost 5 bases at V and 1 base at J; junction bases unmatched: 10. Germline values: CDR1 MNHEY, CDR2 SMNVEV (reference sequence). This CDR3 comprises 16 residues. The CDR3 coding sequence is TGTGCCAGCAGTCCCACTACTAGCGGACCGTCCTACGAGCAGTACTTC. This gives the protein CASSPTTSGPSYEQYF.

The sample holds a few counts of this clone. The chain uses TRBV28 and TRBJ1-1; D is possibly TRBD1 (6 bases). Trimming removed 2 bases from V and 6 bases from J, with 10 bases in between. CDR1 MDHEN and CDR2 SYDVKM come from the germline V gene. The CDR3 sequence is 13 residues long. The DNA for the CDR3 is TGTGCCAGCAGTTTACAGGGGACCCCTGAAGCTTTCTTT. Translated, it gives CASSLQGTPEAFF.

The V call is TRBV5-1, the J call TRBJ2-1, with 8 positions matching TRBD2. This CDR3 comprises 14 residues. Germline assignment: CDR1 SGHRS and CDR2 YFSETQ. Losses at the gene ends were 4 bases for V and 10 bases for J; bases not matched to a gene: 10. CDR3 amino acids: CASSIPGLVDEQFF. CDR3 DNA: TGCGCCAGCAGCATACCGGGACTAGTCGACGAGCAGTTCTTC.

DNA of the CDR3: TGCGCCAGCAGTTTTACTCCTAGATCGCCCTCCTACAATGAGCAGTTCTTC. It codes for CASSFTPRSPSYNEQFF. The chain links TRBV5-1 to TRBJ2-1; D remains unclear. The germline CDR1 and CDR2 sequences are SGHRS and YFSETQ. This CDR3 contains 17 residues. Trimming cost V 5 bases and J 0 bases, with 18 bases left between them.

The chain employs TRBV5-1 and TRBJ2-3, with 8 bases fitting TRBD2. V shed 4 bases, J shed 6 bases, and the junction held 16 bases outside the gene matches. Germline lookup yields CDR1 SGHRS and CDR2 YFSETQ. The CDR3 length is 17 residues. CDR3 in DNA: TGCGCCAGCAGCGACGGAGGAAGCGGGAGTAATTTCGATACGCAGTATTTT. Its protein product is CASSDGGSGSNFDTQYF.

The genes are TRBV28 and TRBJ1-5; D not certain. The ends were cut back, 9 bases at V and 0 bases at J, with 9 bases in the middle. The CDR3 totals 13 residues. The V gene's germline CDR1 is MDHEN and CDR2 SYDVKM. In DNA, the CDR3 is TGTGCCAGTATCGGTACTAGCAATCAGCCCCAGCATTTT. Translated, it gives CASIGTSNQPQHF.